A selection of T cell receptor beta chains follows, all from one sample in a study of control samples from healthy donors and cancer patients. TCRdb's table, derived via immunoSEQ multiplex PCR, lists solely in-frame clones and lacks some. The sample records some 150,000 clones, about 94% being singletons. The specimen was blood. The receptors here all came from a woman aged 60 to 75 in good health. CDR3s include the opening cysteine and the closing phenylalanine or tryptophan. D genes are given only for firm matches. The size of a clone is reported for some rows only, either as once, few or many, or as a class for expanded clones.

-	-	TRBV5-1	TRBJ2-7	CASSLEPARQYF	TGCGCCAGCAGCTTGGAGCCTGCACGGCAGTACTTC
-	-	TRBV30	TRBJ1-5	CAWSEDSRQPQHF	TGTGCCTGGAGTGAGGACAGTCGTCAGCCCCAGCATTTT
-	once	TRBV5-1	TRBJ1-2	CASSFGLTSGGYTF	TGCGCCAGCAGCTTCGGCTTAACCTCGGGTGGCTACACCTTC
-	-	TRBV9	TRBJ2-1	CASSTRQERNGNEQFF	TGTGCCAGCAGCACCCGACAGGAACGAAACGGGAATGAGCAGTTCTTC
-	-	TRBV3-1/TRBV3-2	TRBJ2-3	CASSLQEFSTDTQYF	TGTGCCAGCAGCCTGCAGGAGTTCAGCACAGATACGCAGTATTTT
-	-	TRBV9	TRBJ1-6	CASSASRPGGDGSPLHF	TGTGCCAGCAGCGCTTCCCGTCCAGGAGGGGATGGTTCACCCCTCCACTTT
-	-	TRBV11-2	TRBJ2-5	CASSRGLKETQYF	TGTGCCAGCAGCCGAGGACTCAAAGAGACCCAGTACTTC
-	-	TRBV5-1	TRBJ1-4	CASSFSHDTTNEKLFF	TGCGCCAGCAGCTTTAGCCATGATACAACTAATGAAAAACTGTTTTTT
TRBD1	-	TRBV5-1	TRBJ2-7	CASSLDSQGAREQYF	TGCGCCAGCAGCTTGGATTCTCAGGGGGCGCGTGAGCAGTACTTC
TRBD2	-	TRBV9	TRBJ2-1	CASSPIPSGGGNEQFF	TGTGCCAGCAGCCCTATTCCTAGCGGGGGAGGCAATGAGCAGTTCTTC
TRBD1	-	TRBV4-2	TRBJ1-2	CASSQGTGSNYGYTF	TGTGCCAGCAGCCAAGGGACAGGGTCTAACTATGGCTACACCTTC
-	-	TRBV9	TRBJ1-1	CASRRDGGAEAFF	TGTGCCAGCCGAAGGGACGGAGGCGCTGAAGCTTTCTTT
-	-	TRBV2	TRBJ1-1	CASSDEAREAFF	TGTGCCAGCAGTGATGAAGCCAGAGAAGCTTTCTTT
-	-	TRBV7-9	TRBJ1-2	CASSLAGTDGYTF	TGTGCCAGCAGCTTAGCAGGGACCGATGGCTACACCTTC
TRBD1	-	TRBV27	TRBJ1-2	CASSATRGGHYGYTF	TGTGCCAGCAGTGCGACCAGAGGGGGCCACTATGGCTACACCTTC